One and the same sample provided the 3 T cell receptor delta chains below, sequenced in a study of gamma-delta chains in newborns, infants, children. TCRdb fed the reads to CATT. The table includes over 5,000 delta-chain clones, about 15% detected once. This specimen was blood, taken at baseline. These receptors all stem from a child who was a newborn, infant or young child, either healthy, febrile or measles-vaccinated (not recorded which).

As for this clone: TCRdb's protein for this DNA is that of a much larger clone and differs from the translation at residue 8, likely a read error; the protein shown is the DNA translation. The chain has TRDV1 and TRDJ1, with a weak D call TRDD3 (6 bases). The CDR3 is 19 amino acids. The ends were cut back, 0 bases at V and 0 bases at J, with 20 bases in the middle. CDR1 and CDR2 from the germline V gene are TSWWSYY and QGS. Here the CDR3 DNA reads TGTGCTCTTGGGGAACTATGGGCCGTAATGGGGGGCGACACCGATAAACTCATCTTT. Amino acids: CALGELWAVMGGDTDKLIF.

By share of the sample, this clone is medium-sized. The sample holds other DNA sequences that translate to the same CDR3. CDR3 region: CACDTLLGDTSWDTRQMFF. CDR3 coding DNA: TGTGCCTGTGACACTCTACTGGGGGATACCTCCTGGGACACCCGACAGATGTTTTTC. The rearrangement links TRDV2 to TRDJ3, with 12 bases matching TRDD3. V dropped 1 base and J dropped 0; count of bases not matched to a gene: 3. The germline CDR1 and CDR2 sequences are GEAIGNYY and EKD. This CDR3 has 19 residues.

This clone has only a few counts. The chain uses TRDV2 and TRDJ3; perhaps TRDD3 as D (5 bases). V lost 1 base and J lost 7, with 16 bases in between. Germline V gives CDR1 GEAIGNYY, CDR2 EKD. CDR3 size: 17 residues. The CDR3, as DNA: TGTGCCTGTGACACAATGAGGGATCCGCTCGACACCCGACAGATGTTTTTC. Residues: CACDTMRDPLDTRQMFF.